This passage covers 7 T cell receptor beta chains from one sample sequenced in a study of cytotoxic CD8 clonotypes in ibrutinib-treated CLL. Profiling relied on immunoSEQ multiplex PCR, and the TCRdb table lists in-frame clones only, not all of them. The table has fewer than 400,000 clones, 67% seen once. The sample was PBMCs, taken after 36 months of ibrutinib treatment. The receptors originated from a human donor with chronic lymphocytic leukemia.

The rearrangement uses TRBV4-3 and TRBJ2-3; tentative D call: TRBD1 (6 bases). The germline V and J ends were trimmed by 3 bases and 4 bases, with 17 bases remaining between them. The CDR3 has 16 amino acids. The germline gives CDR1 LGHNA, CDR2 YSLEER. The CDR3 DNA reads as TGCGCCAGCAGCCAGAACAGGGTACCCACGGCAGATACGCAGTATTTT. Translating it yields CASSQNRVPTADTQYF.

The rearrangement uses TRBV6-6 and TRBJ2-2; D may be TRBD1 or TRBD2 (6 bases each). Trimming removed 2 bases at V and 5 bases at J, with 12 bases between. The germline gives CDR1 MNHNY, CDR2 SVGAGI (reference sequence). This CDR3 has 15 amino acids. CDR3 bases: TGTGCCAGCAGTTACGGGGGGCGACAAACCGGGGAGCTGTTTTTT. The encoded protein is CASSYGGRQTGELFF.

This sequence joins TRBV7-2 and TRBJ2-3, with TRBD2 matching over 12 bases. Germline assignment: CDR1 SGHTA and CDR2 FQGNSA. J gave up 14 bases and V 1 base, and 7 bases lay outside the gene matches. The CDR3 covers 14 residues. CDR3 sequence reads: CASSLDPSGRAWYF. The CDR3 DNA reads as TGTGCCAGCAGCTTAGATCCTAGCGGGAGGGCGTGGTATTTT.

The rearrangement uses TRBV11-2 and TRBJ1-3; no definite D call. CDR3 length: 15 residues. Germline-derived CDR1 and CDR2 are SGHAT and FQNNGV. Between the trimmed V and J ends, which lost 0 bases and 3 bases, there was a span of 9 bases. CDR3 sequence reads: CASSLDGSYGNTIYF. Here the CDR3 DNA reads TGTGCCAGCAGCTTAGATGGAAGTTATGGAAACACCATATATTTT.

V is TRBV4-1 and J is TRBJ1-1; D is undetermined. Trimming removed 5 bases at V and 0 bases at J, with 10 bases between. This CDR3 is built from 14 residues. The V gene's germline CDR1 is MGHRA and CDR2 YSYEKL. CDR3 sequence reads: CASSSTFLNTEAFF. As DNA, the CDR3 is TGCGCCAGCAGCTCTACTTTCTTGAACACTGAAGCTTTCTTT.

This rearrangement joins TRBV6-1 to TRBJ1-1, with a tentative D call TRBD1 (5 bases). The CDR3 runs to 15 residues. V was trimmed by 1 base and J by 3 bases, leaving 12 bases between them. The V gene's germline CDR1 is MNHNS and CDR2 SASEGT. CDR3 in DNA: TGTGCCAGCAGTGAAGGGGGGGTAAGGTACACTGAAGCTTTCTTT. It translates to CASSEGGVRYTEAFF.

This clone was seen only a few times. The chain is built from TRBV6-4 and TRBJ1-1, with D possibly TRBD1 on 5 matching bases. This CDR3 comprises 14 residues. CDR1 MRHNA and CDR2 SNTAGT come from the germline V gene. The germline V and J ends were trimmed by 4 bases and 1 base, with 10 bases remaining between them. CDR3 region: CASSVHGGNTEAFF. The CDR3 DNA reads TGTGCCAGCAGTGTGCATGGGGGGAACACTGAAGCTTTCTTT.